These 20 T cell receptor beta chains were all obtained from the same sample, sequenced in a study of tumor-infiltrating lymphocytes in primary liver carcinoma. From 500 ng total RNA, TCR beta cDNA was generated with a primer in the constant region. Libraries of TCR beta came from three nested multiplex PCR rounds with slightly modified ARM-PCR. Two initial PCR rounds of approximately 10 cycles each paired TRBV1-TRBV30 forward primers with a C-beta reverse primer. TCRdb re-derived calls from the multiplex PCR reads in MiXCR, one entry per CDR3 protein. The repertoire holds 100,000 or so distinct CDR3 sequences, with 69% as singletons. The study co-extracted DNA and RNA from 20-30 mg of unsorted bulk tissue. The sample consisted of liver tumor tissue from sampling region 5. Subset meaning: tumor region T5, tumor centre. Source of these receptors: a woman between 55 and 75 years old with primary liver carcinoma and hepatitis B virus infection.

As regards this clonotype: Possible read error: a much larger clone is one base away. The chain has TRBV4-2 and TRBJ2-1, with TRBD2 matching 16 bases. Germline V gene data show CDR1 as LGHNA and CDR2 as YNFKEQ. This CDR3 contains 19 residues. The V and J ends lost 1 base and 8 bases, in that order; junction bases with no gene match: 11. The CDR3 here is CASSQAGGTSGRANYEQFF. CDR3 bases: TGTGCCAGCAGCCAAGCCGGCGGGACTAGCGGGAGGGCCAACTATGAGCAGTTCTTC.

V is TRBV7-3 and J is TRBJ2-1; D gene ambiguous. The germline CDR1 and CDR2 sequences are SGHTA and FQGTGA. Between the trimmed V and J ends, which lost 8 bases and 4 bases, there was a span of 12 bases. The CDR3 loop spans 13 amino acids. CDR3 sequence: CASAFGKYNEQFF. The CDR3 DNA follows: TGTGCCAGCGCATTCGGAAAATACAATGAGCAGTTCTTC.

Comment on this clonotype: Sequence at one end of the junction differs from germline and may be a read error. The chain joins TRBV30 to TRBJ1-1; 7 bases line up with TRBD1. The CDR3 has 13 amino acids. Germline V gene sequence: CDR1 GTSNPN, CDR2 SVGIG (reference sequence). The CDR3 spells CARETGSCTEAFF. CDR3 bases: TGTGCCCGGGAGACAGGGTCGTGCACTGAAGCCTTCTTT. The full variable domain, in which reference TRBV30 and TRBJ1-1 provide the parts outside the CDR3, is SQTIHQWPATLVQPVGSPLSLECTVEGTSNPNLYWYRQAAGRGLQLLFYSVGIGQISSEVPQNLSASRPQDRQFILSSKKLLLSDSGFYLCARETGSCTEAFFGQGTRLTVV.

The gene calls are TRBV19 and TRBJ2-7; TRBD2 is a possible D gene (6 bases). Germline CDR1 is LNHDA and CDR2 is SQIVND (reference sequence). V lost 3 bases, J lost 3 bases, and 9 bases lay in between. CDR3 size: 13 residues. DNA of the CDR3: TGTGCCAGTAGTATCCTGGGGGGCTACGAGCAGTACTTC. This encodes CASSILGGYEQYF.

Written as DNA, the CDR3 is TGTGCCAGCAGCAAAGGGGGAACCAGAAACATTCAGTACTTC. Its protein is CASSKGGTRNIQYF. J is TRBJ2-4 and V is TRBV6-1, with D perhaps TRBD1 (6 bases). CDR1 MNHNS and CDR2 SASEGT come from the germline V gene. The CDR3 covers 14 residues. Trimming shortened V by 6 bases and J by 6 bases, and 15 bases separated the two germline ends.

The genes are TRBV7-9 and TRBJ2-7; 7 bases map to TRBD2. The germline V gene has CDR1 SEHNR and CDR2 FQNEAQ (reference sequence). Losses at the gene ends were 5 bases for V and 4 bases for J; bases not matched to a gene: 8. The CDR3 consists of 14 residues. Here the CDR3 DNA reads TGTGCCAGCAGCCCCCAATCGGGAGGATACGAGCAGTACTTC. Protein product: CASSPQSGGYEQYF.

This clonotype has a count of ten or more. V usage is TRBV6-5 and J usage is TRBJ2-5; TRBD1 matches at 9 bases. J was trimmed by 5 bases and V by 5 bases; bases with no gene match: 9. Germline CDR1 reads MNHEY; CDR2 reads SVGAGI. The length of the CDR3 is 15 residues. CDR3 amino acids: CASSHDTGGEETQYF. The CDR3 nucleotides read TGTGCCAGCAGTCATGATACAGGGGGCGAGGAGACCCAGTACTTC.

This clonotype was found once. With a much larger clone just one base away, this may be a read error. This chain uses TRBV7-9 with TRBJ1-6; unclear D gene. V lost 6 bases and J 12 bases, leaving 18 bases between the germline ends. The CDR3 totals 14 residues. Germline CDR1 SEHNR, CDR2 FQNEAQ (reference sequence). Here the CDR3 reads CASRPDGPYLPLHF. CDR3 DNA: TGTGCCAGCAGGCCCGACGGTCCGTATTTACCCCTCCACTTT. The entire variable domain, with the rest obtained from reference TRBV7-9 and TRBJ1-6, is as follows: DTGVSQNPRHKITKRGQNVTFRCDPISEHNRLYWYRQTLGQGPEFLTYFQNEAQLEKSRLLSDRFSAERPKGSFSTLEIQRTEQGDSAMYLCASRPDGPYLPLHFGNGTRLTVT.

This clonotype was observed many times. DNA of the CDR3: TGTGCCAGCAGCTTCTGGGGCGGGGAGCTGTTTTTT. This translates into CASSFWGGELFF. V is TRBV11-2 and J is TRBJ2-2, with D unclear. The CDR3 has 12 amino acids. The V end lost 3 bases, the J end lost 7 bases, and 6 bases lay between the germline ends. Germline-derived CDR1 and CDR2 are SGHAT and FQNNGV.

Many counts were recorded for this clonotype. J is TRBJ2-7 and V is TRBV28, with TRBD1 matching over 9 bases. V gave up 9 bases and J gave up 0 bases; unmatched junction bases: 12. The CDR3 sequence is 16 residues long. Germline lookup yields CDR1 MDHEN and CDR2 SYDVKM. The CDR3 nucleotides are TGTGCCAGGGTGCCAAACGGGACAGGGATCTCCTACGAGCAGTACTTC. Amino acid sequence: CARVPNGTGISYEQYF.

This clonotype was seen a handful of times. This rearrangement joins TRBV2 to TRBJ2-5; TRBD2 agrees at 7 bases. Trimming took 1 base from V and 2 from J; bases not matched to a gene: 13. The CDR3 spans 18 residues. CDR1 is SNHLY, CDR2 FYNNEI, per germline. CDR3 protein: CASSEGRLADRGQETQYF. Written as DNA, the CDR3 is TGTGCCAGCAGTGAAGGTCGGCTAGCGGATAGAGGACAAGAGACCCAGTACTTC.

The V gene is TRBV11-3, the J gene TRBJ1-1; no reliable D call. The CDR3 runs 13 residues. Between the trimmed V and J ends, which lost 9 bases and 2 bases, there was a span of 13 bases. CDR1 is SGHNT and CDR2 is YENEEA in the germline V gene. The CDR3 loop reads CASGLGENTEAFF. The CDR3 DNA reads as TGTGCCAGTGGCTTAGGAGAAAACACTGAAGCTTTCTTT.

The chain links TRBV5-4 to TRBJ1-2, with 8 bases lining up with TRBD1. This CDR3 spans 15 amino acids. V lost 6 bases and J lost 6; bases outside the gene matches: 13. Germline CDR1 is SGHNT and CDR2 is YYREEE (reference sequence). Written as DNA, the CDR3 is TGTGCCAGCACCAGGGGGCCGGCAGGGGGGGATGGCTACACCTTC. Residues: CASTRGPAGGDGYTF.

The J gene is TRBJ1-3, the V gene TRBV6-5; D possibly corresponds to TRBD1 (5 bases). Germline assignment: CDR1 MNHEY and CDR2 SVGAGI. Trimming cost V 8 bases and J 0 bases, with 17 bases left between them. CDR3 length equals 16 residues. CDR3: CASALHRGSSGNTIYF. For the CDR3, the DNA is TGTGCCAGCGCCCTACACCGGGGGAGCTCTGGAAACACCATATATTTT.

With regard to this clonotype: A much larger clone differs from this one at a single base, so this may be a read error. The DNA is omitted, as the CDR3 cannot be located on it reliably, and the CDR3 follows TCRdb's listing. The chain couples TRBV5-4 to TRBJ2-1; the table's D gene call, TRBD2, was not cross checked with the DNA. The CDR3 length equals 16 residues, ends included. Germline V gene lookup returns CDR1 SGHNT and CDR2 YYREEE (reference sequence). CDR3 sequence: CASSLVASGTYNEQLF.

Here the CDR3 DNA reads TGTGCCAGCAGCCTACCCCTCCTTGGCGGGATAGCCTATGAGCAGTTCTTC. This gives the protein CASSLPLLGGIAYEQFF. The rearrangement links TRBV12-3 or TRBV12-4 to TRBJ2-1, with D tentatively TRBD2 (6 bases). Trimming took 6 bases from V and 8 from J, leaving 26 bases between them. This CDR3 has 17 amino acids.

Comment on this clonotype: One junction end does not reproduce the germline sequence, and a read error may be involved. This chain joins TRBV4-1 and TRBJ2-5; D call uncertain. The CDR3 spans 13 residues. Germline V CDR1 and CDR2: MGHRA, YSYEKL. CDR3 region: CTSSKWRKETQYF. CDR3 nucleotide sequence: TGCACCAGCAGCAAGTGGAGAAAGGAGACCCAGTACTTC.

On this clonotype: No conserved phenylalanine or tryptophan ends this CDR3, so it is likely a read error. The chain combines TRBV6-6 with TRBJ2-3, with D hard to call. Deletions cut 4 bases from V and 5 bases from J, with 7 bases between. CDR1 and CDR2 (germline): MNHNY, SVGAGI (reference sequence). The CDR3 runs to 12 residues. CDR3 nucleotide sequence: TGTGCCAGCAGTTTGGGCATAGATACGCAGTATCTT. The encoded protein is CASSLGIDTQYL.

This clonotype was counted between two and nine times. One end of the junction varies from germline; a read error may be responsible. The V and J genes are TRBV11-2 and TRBJ2-1; 14 bases fit TRBD2. CDR3 size: 17 residues. Germline V CDR1 and CDR2: SGHAT, FQNNGV. CDR3 sequence (DNA): TGCGCCAGCACCAGGAGACTAGCGGGAGGGCCGGAGGATGAGCAGTTCTTC. This encodes CASTRRLAGGPEDEQFF.

For this clonotype: Since a much larger clone is just one base distant, this may be a read error. The chain combines TRBV29-1 with TRBJ1-2; TRBD1 is a possible D gene (5 bases). CDR3 length: 12 residues. V was shortened by 1 base and J by 6 bases, with 9 bases between the two germline ends. Germline V gives CDR1 SQVTM, CDR2 ANQGSEA. For the CDR3, the DNA is TGCAGCGTTGAAGCAGGGTCTCATGGCTACACCTTC. Protein: CSVEAGSHGYTF.